This T cell receptor (beta chain) derives from a study of T cells expressing NK-cell markers. TCRdb reanalyzed the 5' RACE reads and collapses them to one entry per CDR3 protein, without DNA. The specimen's table records about 460,000 distinct CDR3 sequences. The germline V gene has CDR1 SGHRS and CDR2 YFSETQ. The CDR3 loop spans 16 amino acids. The receptor was isolated from a woman in her 50s in good health. The rearrangement uses TRBV5-1 and TRBJ2-1; lacking DNA, the TRBD2 call made by TCRdb goes unchecked. The sample taken for sequencing was blood T cells: a sorted CD56 or NKG2C T cell subset, CD4+ or CD8+ T cells, or bulk PBMC T cells (not recorded which). CDR3 protein: CASRLRTSGRGNEQFF.